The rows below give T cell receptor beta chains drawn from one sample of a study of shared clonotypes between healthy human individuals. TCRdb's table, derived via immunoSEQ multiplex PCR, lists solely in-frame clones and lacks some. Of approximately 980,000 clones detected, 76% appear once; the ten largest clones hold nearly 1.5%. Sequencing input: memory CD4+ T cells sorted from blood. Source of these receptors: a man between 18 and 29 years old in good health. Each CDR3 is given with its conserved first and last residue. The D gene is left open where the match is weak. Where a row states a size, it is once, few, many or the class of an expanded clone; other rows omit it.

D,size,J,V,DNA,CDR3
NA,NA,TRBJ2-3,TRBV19,TGTGCAAGAGAGGAGGGGGACTACACAGATACGCAGTATTTT,CAREEGDYTDTQYF
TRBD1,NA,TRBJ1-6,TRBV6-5,TGTGCCAGCAGAGGACAGGGTGAAAGGACACCCCTCCACTTT,CASRGQGERTPLHF
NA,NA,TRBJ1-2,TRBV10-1,TGCGCCAGCAGCCCGGGGACCTATGGCTACACCTTC,CASSPGTYGYTF
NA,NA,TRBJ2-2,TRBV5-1,TGCGCCAGCCGCCGCCTCTCGGGCACCGGGGAGCTGTTTTTT,CASRRLSGTGELFF
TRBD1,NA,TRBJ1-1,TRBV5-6,TGTGCCAGCAGCTTGGGGTTTAGCAGGGGGTCTATGAACACTGAAGCTTTCTTT,CASSLGFSRGSMNTEAFF
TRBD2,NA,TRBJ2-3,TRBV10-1,TGCGCCAGCAGCCGAGGCGGGAGCAGTAGCACAGATACGCAGTATTTT,CASSRGGSSSTDTQYF
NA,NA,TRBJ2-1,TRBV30,TGTGCCTGGAGTGTGGTGGGAGCGAACAATGAGCAGTTCTTC,CAWSVVGANNEQFF
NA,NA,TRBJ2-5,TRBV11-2,TGTGCCAGCAGCTTAGATGGGCTAGTCTACGAGACCCAGTACTTC,CASSLDGLVYETQYF
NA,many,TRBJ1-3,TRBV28,TGTGCCAGCGAACGTCGGGGGAACACCATATATTTT,CASERRGNTIYF
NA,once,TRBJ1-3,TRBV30,TGTGCCTGCCCTGAGGGACCGGGCTCTGGAAACACCATATATTTT,CACPEGPGSGNTIYF
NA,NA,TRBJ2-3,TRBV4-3,TGCGCCAGCAGCCGCGCCTTTTCAGATACGCAGTATTTT,CASSRAFSDTQYF
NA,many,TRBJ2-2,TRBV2,TGTGCCAGCAGTGAGCGAGTATCCGGGGAGCTGTTTTTT,CASSERVSGELFF
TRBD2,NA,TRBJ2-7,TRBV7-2,TGTGCCAGCAGGATGAAGCGGGGGGCCTACGAGCAGTACTTC,CASRMKRGAYEQYF
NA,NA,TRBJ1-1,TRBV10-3,TGTGCCATCAGGGGCACAGGGATAAACACTGAAGCTTTCTTT,CAIRGTGINTEAFF
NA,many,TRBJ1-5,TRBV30,TGTGCCTGGAGTGGACAGGGCAATCAGCCCCAGCATTTT,CAWSGQGNQPQHF
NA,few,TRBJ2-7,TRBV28,TGTGCCAGCAGTTCCGTCTCCCCGGTTGAGCAGTACTTC,CASSSVSPVEQYF
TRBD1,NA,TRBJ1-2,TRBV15,TGTGCCACCAGTCCGACAGGGTTCCCGTACTATGGCTACACCTTC,CATSPTGFPYYGYTF
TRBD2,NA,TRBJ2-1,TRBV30,TGTGCCTGGAGTCCCTCTCTAGCGGGCGAGCAGTTCTTC,CAWSPSLAGEQFF
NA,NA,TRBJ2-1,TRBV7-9,TGTGCCAGCAGCTTGGAGACTAGGGGTGAGCAGTTCTTC,CASSLETRGEQFF
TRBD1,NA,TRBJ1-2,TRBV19,TGTGCCAGTAGAGCGACAGGGGGCGCGGGGGGCTACACCTTC,CASRATGGAGGYTF
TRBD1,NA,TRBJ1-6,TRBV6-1,TGTGCCAGCAGACACCGGGACAGGGTCAATTCACCCCTCCACTTT,CASRHRDRVNSPLHF
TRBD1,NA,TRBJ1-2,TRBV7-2,TGTGCCAGCAGCCTTTACCGGGGGGACAGGGGCTATGGCTACACCTTC,CASSLYRGDRGYGYTF
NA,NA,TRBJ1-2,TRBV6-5,TGTGCCAGCAGTTACTCAGCGGGTACCTATGGCTACACCTTC,CASSYSAGTYGYTF